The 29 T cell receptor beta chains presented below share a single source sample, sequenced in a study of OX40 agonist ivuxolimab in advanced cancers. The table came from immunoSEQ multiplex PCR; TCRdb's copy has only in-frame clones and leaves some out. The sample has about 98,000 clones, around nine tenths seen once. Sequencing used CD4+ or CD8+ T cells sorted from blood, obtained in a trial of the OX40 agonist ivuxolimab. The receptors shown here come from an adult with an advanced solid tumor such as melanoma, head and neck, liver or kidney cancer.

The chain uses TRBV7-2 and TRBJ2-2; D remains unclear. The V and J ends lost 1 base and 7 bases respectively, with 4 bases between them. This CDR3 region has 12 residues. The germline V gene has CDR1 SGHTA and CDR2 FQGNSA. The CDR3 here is CASSLGVGELFF. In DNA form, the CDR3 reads TGTGCCAGCAGCTTAGGGGTCGGGGAGCTGTTTTTT.

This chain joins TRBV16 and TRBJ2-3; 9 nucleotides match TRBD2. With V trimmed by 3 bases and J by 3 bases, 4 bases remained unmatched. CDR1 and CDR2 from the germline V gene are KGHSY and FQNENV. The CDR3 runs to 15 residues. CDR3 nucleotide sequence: TGTGCCAGCAGCCATTCAGCGGGAGGAACAGATACGCAGTATTTT. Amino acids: CASSHSAGGTDTQYF.

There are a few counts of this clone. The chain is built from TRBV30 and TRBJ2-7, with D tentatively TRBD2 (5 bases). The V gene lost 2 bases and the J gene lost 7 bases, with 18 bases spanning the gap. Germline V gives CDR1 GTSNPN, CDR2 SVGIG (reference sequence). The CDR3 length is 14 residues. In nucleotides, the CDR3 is TGTGCCTGGAGTAGGGATTCGAATTCGGGGGAGCAGTACGTC. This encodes CAWSRDSNSGEQYV.

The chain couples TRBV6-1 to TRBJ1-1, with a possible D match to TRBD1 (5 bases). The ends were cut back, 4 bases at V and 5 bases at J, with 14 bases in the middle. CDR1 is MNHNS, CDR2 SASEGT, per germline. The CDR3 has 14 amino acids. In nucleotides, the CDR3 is TGTGCCAGCAGTGCGTTACAGGTTATGACTGAAGCTTTCTTT. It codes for CASSALQVMTEAFF.

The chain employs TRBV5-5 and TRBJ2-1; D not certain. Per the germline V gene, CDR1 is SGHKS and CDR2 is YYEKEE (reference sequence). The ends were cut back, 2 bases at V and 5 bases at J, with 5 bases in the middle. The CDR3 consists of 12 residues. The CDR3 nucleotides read TGTGCCAGCAGCTTCCCAGACAATGAGCAGTTCTTC. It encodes CASSFPDNEQFF.

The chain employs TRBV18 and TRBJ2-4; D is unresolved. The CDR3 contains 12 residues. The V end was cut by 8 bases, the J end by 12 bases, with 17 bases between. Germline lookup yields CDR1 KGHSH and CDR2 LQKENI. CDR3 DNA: TGTGCCAGCCGACCGACGTCCGGCCCTCAGTACTTC. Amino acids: CASRPTSGPQYF.

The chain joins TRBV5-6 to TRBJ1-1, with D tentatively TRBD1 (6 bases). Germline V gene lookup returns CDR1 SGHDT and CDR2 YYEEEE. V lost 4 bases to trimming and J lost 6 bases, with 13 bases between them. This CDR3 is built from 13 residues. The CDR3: CASSLQGIPEAFF. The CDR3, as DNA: TGTGCCAGCAGCCTACAGGGAATCCCTGAAGCTTTCTTT.

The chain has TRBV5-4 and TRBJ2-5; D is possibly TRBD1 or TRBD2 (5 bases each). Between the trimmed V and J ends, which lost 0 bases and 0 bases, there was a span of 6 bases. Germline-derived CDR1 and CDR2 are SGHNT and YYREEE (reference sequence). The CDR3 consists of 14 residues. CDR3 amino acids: CASSLGGYQETQYF. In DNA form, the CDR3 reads TGTGCCAGCAGCTTGGGGGGGTACCAAGAGACCCAGTACTTC.

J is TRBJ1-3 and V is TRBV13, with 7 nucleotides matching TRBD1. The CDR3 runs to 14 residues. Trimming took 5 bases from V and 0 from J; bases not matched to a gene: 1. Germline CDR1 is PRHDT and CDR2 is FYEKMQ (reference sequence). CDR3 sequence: CASSRDSSGNTIYF. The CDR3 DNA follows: TGTGCCAGCAGCAGGGACAGCTCTGGAAACACCATATATTTT.

The CDR3 bases are TGTGCCAGCAGCCCGGGACAGGAGAATTCACCCCTCCACTTT. This gives the protein CASSPGQENSPLHF. The chain couples TRBV7-2 to TRBJ1-6; 8 bases agree with TRBD1. The ends lost 5 bases at V and 7 bases at J; junction bases unmatched: 4. This CDR3 has 14 residues. Germline CDR1 is SGHTA and CDR2 is FQGNSA.

CDR3 in DNA: TGTGCCAGTAGTATAGGCGACAGGGGCGTAGAGACCCAGTACTTC. Protein sequence: CASSIGDRGVETQYF. The V gene is TRBV19, the J gene TRBJ2-5; TRBD1 agrees at 8 bases. V was clipped by 1 base and J by 4 bases; unmatched bases: 5. The length of the CDR3 is 15 residues. Looked up from germline, CDR1 is LNHDA and CDR2 is SQIVND (reference sequence).

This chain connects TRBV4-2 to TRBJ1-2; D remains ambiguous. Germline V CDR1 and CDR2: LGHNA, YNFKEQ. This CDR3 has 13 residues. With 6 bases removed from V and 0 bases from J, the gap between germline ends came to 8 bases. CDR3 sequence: CASSTDPNYGYTF. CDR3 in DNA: TGTGCCAGCAGTACGGACCCTAACTATGGCTACACCTTC.

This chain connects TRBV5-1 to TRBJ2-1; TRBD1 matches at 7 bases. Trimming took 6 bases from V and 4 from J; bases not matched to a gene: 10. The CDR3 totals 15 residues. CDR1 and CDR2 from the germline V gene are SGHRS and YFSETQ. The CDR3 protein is CASNYRGLSYNEQFF. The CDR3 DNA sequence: TGCGCCAGCAACTACAGGGGCCTCTCATACAATGAGCAGTTCTTC.

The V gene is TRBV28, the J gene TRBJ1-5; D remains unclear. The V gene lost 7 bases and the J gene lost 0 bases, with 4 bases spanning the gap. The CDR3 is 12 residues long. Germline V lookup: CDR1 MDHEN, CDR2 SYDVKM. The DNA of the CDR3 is TGTGCCAGCAAGGTTAGCAATCAGCCCCAGCATTTT. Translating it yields CASKVSNQPQHF. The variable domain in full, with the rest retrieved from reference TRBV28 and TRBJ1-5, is DVKVTQSSRYLVKRTGEKVFLECVQDMDHENMFWYRQDPGLGLRLIYFSYDVKMKEKGDIPEGYSVSREKKERFSLILESASTNQTSMYLCASKVSNQPQHFGDGTRLSIL.

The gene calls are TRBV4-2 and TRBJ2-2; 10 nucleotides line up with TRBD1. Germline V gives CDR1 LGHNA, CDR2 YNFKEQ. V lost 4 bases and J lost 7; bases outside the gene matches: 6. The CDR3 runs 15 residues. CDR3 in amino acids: CASSPGQGRDGELFF. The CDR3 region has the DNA TGTGCCAGCAGCCCGGGACAGGGGCGTGACGGGGAGCTGTTTTTT.

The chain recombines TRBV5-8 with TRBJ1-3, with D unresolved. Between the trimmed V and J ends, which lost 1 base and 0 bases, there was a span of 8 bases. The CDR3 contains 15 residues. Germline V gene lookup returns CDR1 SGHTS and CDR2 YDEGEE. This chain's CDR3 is CASSLHGGSGNTIYF. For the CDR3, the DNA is TGTGCCAGCAGCTTGCACGGTGGCTCTGGAAACACCATATATTTT.

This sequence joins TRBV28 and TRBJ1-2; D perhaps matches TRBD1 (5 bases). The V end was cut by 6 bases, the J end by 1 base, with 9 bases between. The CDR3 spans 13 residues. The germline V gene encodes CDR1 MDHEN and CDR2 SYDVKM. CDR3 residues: CASRTADNYGYTF. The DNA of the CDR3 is TGTGCCAGCAGGACAGCTGATAACTATGGCTACACCTTC.

This CDR3 reads CASSPQGVQPQHF. As DNA, the CDR3 is TGTGCCAGCAGCCCTCAGGGGGTACAGCCCCAGCATTTT. The chain couples TRBV7-8 to TRBJ1-5; TRBD1 matches 7 bases. V shed 5 bases and J 7 bases; nucleotides not matched to a gene: 5. CDR1 is SGHVS, CDR2 FQNEAQ, per germline. CDR3 length: 13 amino acids. The whole variable domain, filled in from reference TRBV7-8 and TRBJ1-5, reads GAGVSQSPRYKVAKRGQDVALRCDPISGHVSLFWYQQALGQGPEFLTYFQNEAQLDKSGLPSDRFFAERPEGSVSTLKIQRTQQEDSAVYLCASSPQGVQPQHFGDGTRLSIL.

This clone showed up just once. The CDR3 here is CASRGGNTEAFF. In nucleotides, the CDR3 is TGTGCCAGCAGGGGCGGGAACACTGAAGCTTTCTTT. The V and J genes are TRBV6-1 and TRBJ1-1, with D uncertain. The germline V gene has CDR1 MNHNS and CDR2 SASEGT. V was shortened by 6 bases and J by 1 base, with 6 bases between the two germline ends. The CDR3 sequence is 12 residues long.

CDR3 residues: CASSPGQGRIEQFF. In DNA, the CDR3 is TGTGCCAGTTCGCCGGGACAGGGGAGGATTGAGCAGTTCTTC. This chain joins TRBV5-6 and TRBJ2-1, with TRBD1 identical over 10 bases. The CDR3 extends over 14 amino acids. Germline V gene lookup returns CDR1 SGHDT and CDR2 YYEEEE. Trimming cost V 8 bases and J 9 bases; bases outside gene matches: 11.

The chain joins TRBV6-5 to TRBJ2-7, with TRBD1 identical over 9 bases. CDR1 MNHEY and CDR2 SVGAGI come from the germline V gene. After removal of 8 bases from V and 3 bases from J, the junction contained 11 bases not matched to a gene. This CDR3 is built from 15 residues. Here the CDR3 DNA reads TGTGCCAGCCGTCGGTCGGGACAGGGAAACTACGAGCAGTACTTC. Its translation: CASRRSGQGNYEQYF.

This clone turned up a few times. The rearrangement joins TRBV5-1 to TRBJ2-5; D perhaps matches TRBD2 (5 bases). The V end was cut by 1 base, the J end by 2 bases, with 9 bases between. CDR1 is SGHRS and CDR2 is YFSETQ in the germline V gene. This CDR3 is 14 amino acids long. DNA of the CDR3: TGCGCCAGCAGCTTGAACAGCGGTCAAGAGACCCAGTACTTC. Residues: CASSLNSGQETQYF.

CDR3 DNA: TGTGCCAGCTCAGTGGGACAGAGCTCCTATAATTCACCCCTCCACTTT. This translates into CASSVGQSSYNSPLHF. The chain joins TRBV2 to TRBJ1-6; 7 nucleotides match TRBD1. V was clipped by 8 bases and J by 0 bases; unmatched bases: 7. This CDR3 is built from 16 residues. Per germline, CDR1 SNHLY and CDR2 FYNNEI.

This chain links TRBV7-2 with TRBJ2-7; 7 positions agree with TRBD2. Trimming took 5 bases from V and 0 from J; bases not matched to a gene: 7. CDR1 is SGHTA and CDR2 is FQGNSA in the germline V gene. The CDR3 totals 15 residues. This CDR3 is CASSHSGPSSYEQYF. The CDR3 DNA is TGTGCCAGCAGCCATAGCGGGCCTAGCTCCTACGAGCAGTACTTC. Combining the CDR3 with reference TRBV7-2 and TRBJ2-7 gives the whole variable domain GAGVSQSPSNKVTEKGKDVELRCDPISGHTALYWYRQSLGQGLEFLIYFQGNSAPDKSGLPSDRFSAERTGGSVSTLTIQRTQQEDSAVYLCASSHSGPSSYEQYFGPGTRLTVT.

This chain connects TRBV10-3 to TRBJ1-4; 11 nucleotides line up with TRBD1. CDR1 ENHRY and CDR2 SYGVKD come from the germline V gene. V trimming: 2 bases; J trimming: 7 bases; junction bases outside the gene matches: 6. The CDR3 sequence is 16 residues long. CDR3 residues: CAISERTGGAGEKLFF. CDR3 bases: TGTGCCATCAGTGAGAGGACAGGGGGCGCGGGTGAAAAACTGTTTTTT.

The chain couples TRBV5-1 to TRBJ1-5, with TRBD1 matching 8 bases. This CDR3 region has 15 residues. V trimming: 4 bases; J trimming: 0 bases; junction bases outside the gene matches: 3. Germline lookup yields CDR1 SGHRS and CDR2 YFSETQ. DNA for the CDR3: TGCGCCAGCAGCGTGGGACAGGATAGCAATCAGCCCCAGCATTTT. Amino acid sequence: CASSVGQDSNQPQHF.

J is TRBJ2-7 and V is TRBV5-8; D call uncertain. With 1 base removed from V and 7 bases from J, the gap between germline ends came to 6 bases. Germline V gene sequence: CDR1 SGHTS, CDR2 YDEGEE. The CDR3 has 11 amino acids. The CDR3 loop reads CASSLRREQYV. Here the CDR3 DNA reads TGTGCCAGCAGCTTGCGAAGAGAGCAGTACGTC.

This CDR3 is CSAADRASAPEAFF. Written as DNA, the CDR3 is TGCAGCGCCGCTGACAGGGCTTCCGCCCCTGAAGCTTTCTTT. V is TRBV29-1 and J is TRBJ1-1, with 7 bases identical to TRBD1. CDR3 size: 14 residues. The J segment lost 6 bases and the V segment lost 7 bases, leaving 14 bases of the junction unmatched. Per germline, CDR1 SQVTM and CDR2 ANQGSEA.

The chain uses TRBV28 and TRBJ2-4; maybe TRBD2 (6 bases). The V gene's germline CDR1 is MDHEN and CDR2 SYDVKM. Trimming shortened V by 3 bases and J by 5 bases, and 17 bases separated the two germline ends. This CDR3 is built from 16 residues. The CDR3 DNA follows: TGTGCCAGCAGTTTGGGGGACTTTCTGGGGGAAAACATTCAGTACTTC. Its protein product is CASSLGDFLGENIQYF.